This is a list of T cell receptor beta chains from one sample in a study of blood T cell repertoires in COVID-19. Generated by immunoSEQ multiplex PCR, the TCRdb table keeps only in-frame clones and is missing some. Altogether over 65,000 clones are present, roughly 90% being singletons, with the ten largest covering roughly 1.2%. Source material: peripheral blood. The receptor set was obtained from a woman aged 60 to 75 with acute or convalescent COVID-19. Both conserved end residues are part of each CDR3. Each record gives: V gene, D gene, J gene, clone size, CDR3 length, CDR3 DNA, CDR3 protein. A D gene is named only where the DNA matches it firmly. Where a row states a size, it is once, few, many or the class of an expanded clone; other rows omit it.

v_gene: TRBV6-2/TRBV6-3; d_gene: -; j_gene: TRBJ2-2; abundance: once; len: 13; CDR3nt: TGTGCCAGCGGTTGGACAAACACCGGGGAGCTGTTTTTT; CDR3aa: CASGWTNTGELFF
v_gene: TRBV4-2; d_gene: -; j_gene: TRBJ1-1; abundance: -; len: 15; CDR3nt: TGTGCCAGCAGCCAAGTGGTCGGCGGATCAAAGGGGGCTTTCTTT; CDR3aa: CASSQVVGGSKGAFF
v_gene: TRBV7-7; d_gene: -; j_gene: TRBJ1-6; abundance: -; len: 19; CDR3nt: TGTGCCAGCAGCTTAGGGGTGGAGGTAGAAACACAACCCGATTCACCCCTCCACTTT; CDR3aa: CASSLGVEVETQPDSPLHF
v_gene: TRBV4-1; d_gene: TRBD1; j_gene: TRBJ1-2; abundance: few; len: 15; CDR3nt: TGCGCCAGCAGCCCAGCCCTAACAGGGGGCGGGGGCTACACCTTC; CDR3aa: CASSPALTGGGGYTF
v_gene: TRBV6-5; d_gene: TRBD1; j_gene: TRBJ2-4; abundance: -; len: 14; CDR3nt: TGTTCCGGAGCAGGGGGCCGAGCCAAAAACATTCAGTACTTC; CDR3aa: CSGAGGRAKNIQYF
v_gene: TRBV2; d_gene: -; j_gene: TRBJ1-1; abundance: -; len: 13; CDR3nt: TGTGCCAGCAGAATCGGGGGTAGGGGTGAAGCTTTCTTT; CDR3aa: CASRIGGRGEAFF
v_gene: TRBV5-1; d_gene: TRBD2; j_gene: TRBJ2-2; abundance: once; len: 17; CDR3nt: TGCGCCAGCAGCCGTTGGACTAGCGGGGGGAACACCGGGGAGCTGTTTTTT; CDR3aa: CASSRWTSGGNTGELFF
v_gene: TRBV5-1; d_gene: -; j_gene: TRBJ1-1; abundance: -; len: 16; CDR3nt: TGCGCCAGCAGCTCCGGGACGGACTATATGAACACTGAAGCTTTCTTT; CDR3aa: CASSSGTDYMNTEAFF
v_gene: TRBV12-3/TRBV12-4; d_gene: TRBD1; j_gene: TRBJ2-5; abundance: -; len: 13; CDR3nt: TGTGCCAGCAGTCGGGACAGACAAGAGACCCAGTACTTC; CDR3aa: CASSRDRQETQYF
v_gene: TRBV6-5; d_gene: TRBD1; j_gene: TRBJ2-3; abundance: -; len: 16; CDR3nt: TGTGCCAGCAGTTACTCGTTAAGGGGGCCTCAAGATACGCAGTATTTT; CDR3aa: CASSYSLRGPQDTQYF
v_gene: TRBV10-2; d_gene: -; j_gene: TRBJ2-1; abundance: once; len: 14; CDR3nt: TGCGCCAGCAGTGAGGACTCGTCCTACAATGAGCAGTTCTTC; CDR3aa: CASSEDSSYNEQFF
v_gene: TRBV4-2; d_gene: -; j_gene: TRBJ1-6; abundance: -; len: 16; CDR3nt: TGTGCCAGCAGCCATAGAAAAGGGGCTGGTAATTCACCCCTCCACTTT; CDR3aa: CASSHRKGAGNSPLHF
v_gene: TRBV6-5; d_gene: -; j_gene: TRBJ1-1; abundance: -; len: 11; CDR3nt: TGTGCCAGCAGTTCAGGCACTGAAGCTTTCTTT; CDR3aa: CASSSGTEAFF
v_gene: TRBV27; d_gene: TRBD2; j_gene: TRBJ2-5; abundance: -; len: 16; CDR3nt: TGTGCCAGCAGTTTACAGGCTAGCGGACTCCAAGAGACCCAGTACTTC; CDR3aa: CASSLQASGLQETQYF
v_gene: TRBV27; d_gene: -; j_gene: TRBJ2-5; abundance: once; len: 15; CDR3nt: TGTGCCAGCAGTTCTCCGGGACACCCTGGGGAGACCCAGTACTTC; CDR3aa: CASSSPGHPGETQYF
v_gene: TRBV7-9; d_gene: TRBD2; j_gene: TRBJ2-1; abundance: -; len: 15; CDR3nt: TGTGCCAGCACACCGACTAGCGGGCAATACAATGAGCAGTTCTTC; CDR3aa: CASTPTSGQYNEQFF
v_gene: TRBV11-2; d_gene: TRBD1; j_gene: TRBJ2-5; abundance: -; len: 16; CDR3nt: TGTGCCAGCAGCTTAGGTGGACAGGGGGCTTGGGTGACCCAGTACTTC; CDR3aa: CASSLGGQGAWVTQYF
v_gene: TRBV25-1; d_gene: TRBD1; j_gene: TRBJ2-2; abundance: -; len: 17; CDR3nt: TGTGCCAGCAGTGAATCCGTCTGGGACAGGGGCACCGGGGAGCTGTTTTTT; CDR3aa: CASSESVWDRGTGELFF
v_gene: TRBV21-1; d_gene: -; j_gene: TRBJ2-1; abundance: -; len: 13; CDR3nt: TGTGCCAGCAGCAAAGACGAGGGCAATGAGCAGTTCTTC; CDR3aa: CASSKDEGNEQFF
v_gene: TRBV10-3; d_gene: TRBD2; j_gene: TRBJ2-1; abundance: once; len: 15; CDR3nt: TGTGCCATCTGGGGGGGACTAGCGGACTACAATGAGCAGTTCTTC; CDR3aa: CAIWGGLADYNEQFF
v_gene: TRBV18; d_gene: TRBD2; j_gene: TRBJ2-5; abundance: -; len: 16; CDR3nt: TGTGCCAGCTCACCCCGGGGTCCTAGCGGGAGAGAGACCCAGTACTTC; CDR3aa: CASSPRGPSGRETQYF
v_gene: TRBV19; d_gene: TRBD1; j_gene: TRBJ2-2; abundance: -; len: 16; CDR3nt: TGTGCCAGTAGTATGGGGACAGGGGCGAACACCGGGGAGCTGTTTTTT; CDR3aa: CASSMGTGANTGELFF
v_gene: TRBV6-1; d_gene: TRBD1; j_gene: TRBJ1-6; abundance: -; len: 16; CDR3nt: TGTGCCAGCAGTGTAAATTCTGGGACAGGTTATTCGCCCCTCCACTTT; CDR3aa: CASSVNSGTGYSPLHF
v_gene: TRBV29-1; d_gene: -; j_gene: TRBJ1-1; abundance: -; len: 14; CDR3nt: TGCAGCGTTGAATCGAGGGCCCTGAACACTGAAGCTTTCTTT; CDR3aa: CSVESRALNTEAFF
v_gene: TRBV19; d_gene: TRBD1; j_gene: TRBJ2-2; abundance: -; len: 15; CDR3nt: TGTGCCAGTAGACTGGGACAGGGTTTATCCGGGGAGCTGTTTTTT; CDR3aa: CASRLGQGLSGELFF
v_gene: TRBV19; d_gene: TRBD1; j_gene: TRBJ1-2; abundance: -; len: 15; CDR3nt: TGTGCCAGTACCGCCCAACGACAGGGTGCATATGGCTACACCTTC; CDR3aa: CASTAQRQGAYGYTF
v_gene: TRBV7-9; d_gene: -; j_gene: TRBJ1-1; abundance: -; len: 14; CDR3nt: TGTGCCAGCAGCTTCAGGGGTGCGGACACTGAAGCTTTCTTT; CDR3aa: CASSFRGADTEAFF
v_gene: TRBV27; d_gene: TRBD1; j_gene: TRBJ1-2; abundance: -; len: 14; CDR3nt: TGTGCCAGCAGTAGGGACAGGCTTACCTATGGCTACACCTTC; CDR3aa: CASSRDRLTYGYTF
v_gene: TRBV19; d_gene: -; j_gene: TRBJ1-2; abundance: -; len: 15; CDR3nt: TGTGCCAGTAGGCCGAACAGCCAGACCAACTATGGCTACACCTTC; CDR3aa: CASRPNSQTNYGYTF